The present T cell receptor beta chain was sequenced within a study of OX40 agonist ivuxolimab in advanced cancers. On the study more broadly: The diagnoses of dose-escalation patients were hepatocellular carcinoma, melanoma, renal cell or head and neck cancer. Three patients had partial responses: one hepatocellular carcinoma, two cutaneous melanoma. Study results and caveats: Partial responders receiving 0.1-3.0 mg/kg showed among the lowest clonal expansion. The average count of expanded clones was higher among CD8+ T cells than among CD4+.

Assay used: immunoSEQ multiplex PCR; TCRdb lists only in-frame clones, some missing. The sample has over 65,000 clones; roughly 84% are singletons. The CDR3 has 15 amino acids. CDR1 SGHRS and CDR2 YFSETQ come from the germline V gene. Trimming at V came to 4 bases and at J to 7 bases, leaving 8 bases not matched to a gene. Points on this clone: Its antigen is still unknown.

The rearrangement joins TRBV5-1 to TRBJ2-7; 13 positions match TRBD2. This sample comprised CD4+ or CD8+ T cells sorted from blood, obtained in a trial of the OX40 agonist ivuxolimab. This TCR was recovered from an adult with an advanced solid tumor such as melanoma, head and neck, liver or kidney cancer. CDR3 nucleotide sequence: TGCGCCAGCAGCCGTACTAGCGGGGGGGCCGGTGAGCAGTACTTC. Translation: CASSRTSGGAGEQYF. The whole variable domain, filled in from reference TRBV5-1 and TRBJ2-7, reads KAGVTQTPRYLIKTRGQQVTLSCSPISGHRSVSWYQQTPGQGLQFLFEYFSETQRNKGNFPGRFSGRQFSNSRSEMNVSTLELGDSALYLCASSRTSGGAGEQYFGPGTRLTVT.